Listed here are 7 T cell receptor beta chains from one sample, sequenced in a study of spatial heterogeneity in lung cancer. Time point here: blood at routine non-recurrence follow-up after resection. TCRdb reanalysed the 5' RACE reads using MiXCR and keeps one entry per CDR3 protein. The sample includes nearly 95,000 distinct CDR3 sequences, approximately 19% of them seen just once. Sequenced here: PBMCs, sampled at follow-up. The receptors shown here come from a male donor with early-stage non-small cell lung cancer.

This clonotype occurred a few times. The V call is TRBV19, the J call TRBJ2-1; D gene unclear. CDR3 size: 14 residues. Germline V CDR1 and CDR2: LNHDA, SQIVND (reference sequence). V lost 7 bases, J lost 0 bases, and 10 bases lay in between. The CDR3 DNA reads as TGTGCCAGTATTGGCCCGTACTCCTACAATGAGCAGTTCTTC. Translation: CASIGPYSYNEQFF.

This clonotype was observed a handful of times. J is TRBJ2-7 and V is TRBV28; D may match TRBD1 or TRBD2 (5 bases each). V lost 5 bases to trimming and J lost 3 bases, with 17 bases between them. The CDR3 is made up of 15 amino acids. Germline values: CDR1 MDHEN, CDR2 SYDVKM. The CDR3 bases are TGTGCCAGCAGTCCCCGGGGCAGGGTGGACTACGAGCAGTACTTC. It encodes CASSPRGRVDYEQYF.

The V and J genes are TRBV29-1 and TRBJ2-5, with 10 bases fitting TRBD2. The junction had 6 bases not matched to a gene; V was cut back by 4 bases and J by 4 bases. Germline CDR1 reads SQVTM; CDR2 reads ANQGSEA. This CDR3 comprises 14 residues. The CDR3 loop reads CSVVGAGGGETQYF. The CDR3 region has the DNA TGCAGCGTTGTGGGAGCGGGAGGGGGAGAGACCCAGTACTTC.

The rearrangement joins TRBV20-1 to TRBJ1-6, with unresolved D. V lost 5 bases to trimming and J lost 4 bases, with 18 bases between them. CDR3 length: 16 residues. Per the germline V gene, CDR1 is DFQATT and CDR2 is SNEGSKA (reference sequence). The CDR3 DNA follows: TGCAGTGCTCGAAAAATTGGGGAACCTTATAATTCACCCCTCCACTTT. It specifies CSARKIGEPYNSPLHF.

The V gene is TRBV6-1, the J gene TRBJ2-3; 7 bases are a match to TRBD2. This CDR3 contains 14 residues. V shed 9 bases, J shed 0 bases, and the junction held 6 bases outside the gene matches. Per germline, CDR1 MNHNS and CDR2 SASEGT. CDR3 sequence: CARTRGVSTDTQYF. The CDR3 DNA reads TGTGCCAGGACACGGGGGGTTAGCACAGATACGCAGTATTTT.

The chain joins TRBV30 to TRBJ2-1, with a weak D call TRBD2 (5 bases). V lost 0 bases, J lost 7 bases, and 16 bases lay in between. Germline V gives CDR1 GTSNPN, CDR2 SVGIG (reference sequence). This CDR3 region has 15 residues. This CDR3 is CAWSVKSDQRNEQFF. For the CDR3, the DNA is TGTGCCTGGAGTGTAAAAAGCGACCAGCGGAATGAGCAGTTCTTC.

The V gene is TRBV5-1, the J gene TRBJ2-1, with 8 bases identical to TRBD2. CDR1 is SGHRS, CDR2 YFSETQ, per germline. This CDR3 is 16 amino acids long. The trim removed 4 bases at V and 8 bases at J, leaving 14 bases unmatched. The CDR3 nucleotides are TGCGCCAGCAGCCGATCAGCGGGGGTCACAAACGATGAGCAGTTCTTC. Protein sequence: CASSRSAGVTNDEQFF. Complete variable domain (other parts from reference TRBV5-1 and TRBJ2-1): KAGVTQTPRYLIKTRGQQVTLSCSPISGHRSVSWYQQTPGQGLQFLFEYFSETQRNKGNFPGRFSGRQFSNSRSEMNVSTLELGDSALYLCASSRSAGVTNDEQFFGPGTRLTVL.